Detailed here is one T cell receptor beta chain. The antigen remains undetermined. TCRdb recomputed calls from the 5' RACE reads with MiXCR, one row per CDR3 protein. Among about 33,000 distinct CDR3 sequences, 10% to 15% were seen once, and the ten largest hold about 30%. This sample was included in a study of CD8 T cells in ankylosing spondylitis. Between the trimmed V and J ends, which lost 1 base and 2 bases, there was a span of 12 bases. This CDR3 comprises 16 residues. Germline CDR1 is MNHEY and CDR2 is SMNVEV (reference sequence). Overall study results and limits: With a CD8+ phenotype, disease-linked clones were relatively rare in peripheral blood.

Sequencing was done on a sample of synovial fluid, either unsorted or a sorted T cell fraction (not recorded which). The TCR originated in a male donor with ankylosing spondylitis. The rearrangement links TRBV27 to TRBJ1-5; a possible D gene is TRBD1 (6 bases). The CDR3 DNA reads TGTGCCAGCAGTTTATTACCACCAGGGGGCAATCAGCCCCAGCATTTT. Its protein product is CASSLLPPGGNQPQHF.